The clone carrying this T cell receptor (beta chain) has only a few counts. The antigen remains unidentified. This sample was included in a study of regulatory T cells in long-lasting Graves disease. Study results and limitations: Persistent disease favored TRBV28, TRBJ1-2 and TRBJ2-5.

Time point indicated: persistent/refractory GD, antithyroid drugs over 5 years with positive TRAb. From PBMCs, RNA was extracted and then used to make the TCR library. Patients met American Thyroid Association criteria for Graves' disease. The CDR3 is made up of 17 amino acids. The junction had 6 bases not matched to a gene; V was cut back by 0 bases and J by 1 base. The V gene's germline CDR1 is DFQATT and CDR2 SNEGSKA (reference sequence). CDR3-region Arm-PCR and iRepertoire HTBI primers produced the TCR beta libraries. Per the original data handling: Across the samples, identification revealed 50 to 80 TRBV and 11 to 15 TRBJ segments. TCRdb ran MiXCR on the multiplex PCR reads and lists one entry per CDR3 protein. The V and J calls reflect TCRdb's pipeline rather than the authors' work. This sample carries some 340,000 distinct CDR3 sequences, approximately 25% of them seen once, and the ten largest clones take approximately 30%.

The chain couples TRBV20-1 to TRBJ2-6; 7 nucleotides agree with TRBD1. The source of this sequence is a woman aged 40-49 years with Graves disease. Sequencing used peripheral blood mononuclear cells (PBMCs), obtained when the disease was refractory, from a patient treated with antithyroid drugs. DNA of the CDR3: TGCAGTGCTAGAGATTCACAGGGGAAATCTGGGGCCAACGTCCTGACTTTC. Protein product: CSARDSQGKSGANVLTF.